This TCR beta chain derives from a study of cytomegalovirus exposure and HLA in healthy donors listed by TCRdb under 2017. Describing the broader study: An earlier analysis of under 600 of the donors reported 250 to 300 Gb of sequence data and 117 million unique TCR beta sequences from some 180 million T cells. Approximately 330 gigabases of sequencing data and 91 million or so unique TCR sequences made up an early release that covered approximately 650 HLA-typed donors. Of the approximately 400 genotyped donors, approximately 80% were placed in the genetic ancestry cluster associated with self-reported Caucasian donors. The aim of the study was to test whether cataloging public T cell receptors could identify signatures of past pathogen exposure. The study profiled the T cell repertoires of about 640 subjects by immunosequencing and related them to cytomegalovirus serostatus. In addition to the first cohort of roughly 700 subjects, a separate validation cohort of over 90 different subjects was used. The study combined high-throughput TCR immunosequencing, statistical association of individual TCRs with disease status, and machine learning to predict cytomegalovirus infection status. To study patterns of TCR occurrence, a later analysis re-analyzed previously published TCR beta repertoires from around 670 donors and added high-resolution HLA genotyping. In the later analysis, no new phenotypic data were used to find candidate immune exposures; instead, reliance was placed on TCR beta sequences and their occurrence across donors. To decide whether each TCR beta V gene segment behaved as functional or pseudogenic, an earlier analysis of some 580 of the donors relied on high-throughput TCR beta sequencing. Donor age, sex, ethnicity and CMV serostatus were compiled together with the repertoire data. Genome-wide SNP genotypes for about 60% of the roughly 670 donors were used in a later genetic analysis, which treated that subset as a discovery cohort. Every discovery cohort repertoire had been produced on one sequencing platform. HLA typing covered class I and class II loci at four-digit resolution. Typing coverage varied by locus: roughly 620-640 donors for A, B, C, DRB1 and DQB1; under 550 for DQA1; some 610 for DPA1; fewer than 480 for DPB1. About five DR-DQ haplotypes were treated as single units for association and clustering because of strong linkage in the cohort. Among roughly 400 genotyped donors of the cohort, an average of around 240,000 unique TCR beta nucleotide sequences were sequenced per donor, 15% to 20% of them non-productive.

Library method: the immunoSEQ multiplex PCR assay. For the multiplex PCR, a mixture combining 60 forward primers for TCR Vbeta segments and 13 reverse primers for TCR Jbeta segments was used. The CDR3 region of rearranged TCR beta genes was amplified from genomic DNA by a multiplex PCR assay. Amplified TCR beta libraries were sequenced as 87-base-pair reads on the Illumina HiSeq System. The original methods were these. A later analysis tallied some 79 million unique TCR beta chains across the 640 or so repertoires, and about 12 million of those chains were shared by two or more donors. Raw reads were error-corrected and collapsed into unique sequences with a nearest-neighbor algorithm that merged closely related sequences to remove PCR and sequencing errors. Alignment of CDR3 sequences to IMGT reference sequences was used to assign V, D and J gene segments. For a sequence to be retained, a match of at least six nucleotides to both a V gene segment and a J gene segment was required. Rearrangements were called productive when the CDR3 lacked stop codons and stayed in frame with V and J; all others were non-productive. CDR3 was defined according to IMGT convention as the region running from the second conserved V-encoded cysteine to the conserved J-encoded phenylalanine. Sequences without an unambiguous match to a single V gene segment were excluded from the earlier analysis of a few hundred of the donors. An earlier analysis of roughly 590 of the donors called V segments functional above 56.7% productive rearrangements and segregating when the between-donor standard deviation exceeded 5%. A statistical classification framework was built to diagnose cytomegalovirus status from the catalog of TCR beta chain sequences. In a later analysis, V and J genes were assigned by comparing TCR nucleotide sequences against IMGT/GENE-DB human TR gene sequences. A later analysis assigned CDR3 sequences and most-parsimonious VDJ recombination scenarios with the TCRdist pipeline. A later analysis defined each TCR beta chain by its CDR3 amino acid sequence plus V-gene family, and excluded reads lacking a unique V-gene family. In a later analysis, fewer than 650 highly shared, low-generation-probability nucleotide sequences were removed to address suspected cross-contamination and a sequencing artifact. For each public chain, a later analysis derived a clonal expansion index from normalized ranks of inferred template counts within each repertoire. In a later analysis, generation probabilities were computed using a VDJ recombination model fitted to out-of-frame rearrangements, and the results were checked against IGoR. A later analysis scored TCR-TCR, TCR-HLA and TCR-CMV co-occurrence with hypergeometric tests, applying a repertoire-size bias correction to TCR pairs. To estimate false discovery rates, a later analysis permuted the HLA or CMV assignments 20 times. In a later analysis, co-occurring TCRs were grouped with DBSCAN, and TCRdist sequence similarity was added when clustering was performed within HLA-allele-positive subsets. Repertoires with fewer than 30,000 or more than 120,000 public chains were left out of co-occurrence clustering, as were a handful of repertoires with anomalous nucleotide sharing. What TCRdb holds here is the immuneACCESS table cut down to in-frame rearrangements. Part of the clones is not present; checked against another copy, under half of the missing clones reflect an unresolved V gene, and the others are unexplained. The D gene and trimming were derived from the DNA, and the V and J assignments and clone size from that table. For this sample, the table gives about 140,000 clones. The ten largest make up approximately 1% of the sample.

General study outcomes and caveats: In a later analysis, several top co-occurrence clusters were reported to appear linked to parvovirus B19, influenza, CMV and Epstein-Barr virus. The classifier was reported to diagnose cytomegalovirus status with high specificity and sensitivity in both the original and validation cohorts. A further reported finding was that TCR beta sequences accurately predicted the HLA-A and HLA-B alleles for most subjects in the first cohort. In a later analysis, most CMV-associated TCR beta chains were found to appear HLA-restricted, with HLA associations seemingly driven largely by CMV exposure. An earlier analysis of approximately 590 of the donors showed that most TCR beta V segments appeared in productive rearrangements either about 87% or about 30% of the time, which broadly matched IMGT annotations. Linkage disequilibrium might explain the correlated functional status among segregating V segments, but an unknown experimental factor could not be ruled out. Most TCR sequences were seen in very few donors, while some public TCRs were found in many individuals. For the cohort, immune exposure information was limited to CMV serostatus. The earlier analysis of approximately 590 of the donors excluded around 17 rarely observed V segments, including chromosome 9 orphons, because counts were too low. In a later analysis, HLA-associated TCR beta chains showed more clonal expansion and lower generation probabilities than non-associated chains that were equally common. This cohort had only TCR beta chains sequenced, and the lack of alpha or paired-chain data limited which features could be detected. The authors suggested that the approach could potentially be extended to other disease states and immunological phenotypes. In a later genetic analysis, a missense DCLRE1C variant was associated with V-gene and J-gene trimming of TCR beta chains, and the association was replicated in an independent cohort. In vitro tests confirmed that three of the cytomegalovirus-associated TCR beta chains recognize cytomegalovirus antigens. Presence/absence analyses assumed roughly uniform sequencing depth across donors, an assumption that may not hold. Because HLA typing was unavailable for some donors at each locus, only the typed subset was used in association tests. Assigning TCR associations to individual alleles was difficult when HLA alleles, especially DR and DQ, strongly co-occurred. Specific HLA alleles were associated with 15,000 to 20,000 TCR beta sequences at a false discovery rate of 0.05 in a later analysis. In a later analysis, the rate of TCR association differed among HLA loci, with DRB1 alleles having the most associated TCRs and HLA-C alleles having the fewest. A later genetic analysis reported fewer N-insertions in productive TCRs among donors in an Asian-associated ancestry cluster than the roughly 650-donor mean. A total of 164 TCR beta chains were listed by the study as associated with cytomegalovirus. A group of highly shared sequence variants was considered likely to be a technical artifact of the sequencing pipeline.

Note on this clone: Its recognized antigen is unknown.

In total, roughly 670 healthy bone marrow donors made up the cohort. All cohort members were sampled while nominally healthy, although unrecorded immune exposures were likely present. The donor was CMV seronegative and was included in the group of a few hundred seronegative cohort members. A peripheral blood sample was collected from each donor, and TCR beta sequencing was performed on peripheral blood mononuclear cells. The Qiagen DNeasy Blood Extraction Kit was used to extract genomic DNA from the blood cell samples. The sequenced sample was PBMCs. The origin of this receptor is a male donor in good health and CMV-seronegative.

The DNA reads TGTGCCAGCAGTCCAACTCTAAAGAACAATGAGCAGTTCTTC. The resulting protein is CASSPTLKNNEQFF. The V gene is TRBV6-5 and the J gene is TRBJ2-1, with the D gene not confidently named. CDR1 and CDR2 were assigned from the germline V gene as MNHEY and SVGAGI. Trimming costs V 5 bases and J 5 bases, and their ends lie 13 bases apart. The CDR3 starts with the cysteine, ends with the phenylalanine, and has 14 residues. CDR3 DNA is the only sequence kept; it has 42 bases, read in frame from the first base.